This entry features one T cell receptor beta chain sequence. V lost 1 base and J lost 2; bases outside the gene matches: 8. The CDR3 contains 18 residues. The germline CDR1 and CDR2 sequences are MGHDK and SYGVNS. This sample is drawn from a study of blood T cell repertoires in COVID-19. About the study: Whether acute or convalescent, the COVID-19 samples came from the United States, Italy and Spain.

Original analysis: Reference gene primer amplification gave estimated nucleated cell counts. The assay was immunoSEQ multiplex PCR, and TCRdb's table has in-frame clones only and misses some. D and trimming come from the DNA, and the V and J calls and clone size come from that table. In the table there are roughly 250,000 clones, roughly 90% of which are singletons. Enrolled through a virtual design, the participants were between roughly 18 and 90 years of age and came from roughly 22 US areas. This TCR came from a young woman with acute COVID-19. The V gene is TRBV25-1, the J gene TRBJ2-6; 7 bases agree with TRBD1. Sample: PBMCs or T cells enriched from blood (not recorded which). CDR3 amino acids: CASSELGQPITGANVLTF. The CDR3 DNA reads TGTGCCAGCAGTGAATTGGGACAGCCCATCACTGGGGCCAACGTCCTGACTTTC. Full variable domain (remainder filled in from reference TRBV25-1 and TRBJ2-6): EADIYQTPRYLVIGTGKKITLECSQTMGHDKMYWYQQDPGMELHLIHYSYGVNSTEKGDLSSESTVSRIRTEHFPLTLESARPSHTSQYLCASSELGQPITGANVLTFGAGSRLTVL.